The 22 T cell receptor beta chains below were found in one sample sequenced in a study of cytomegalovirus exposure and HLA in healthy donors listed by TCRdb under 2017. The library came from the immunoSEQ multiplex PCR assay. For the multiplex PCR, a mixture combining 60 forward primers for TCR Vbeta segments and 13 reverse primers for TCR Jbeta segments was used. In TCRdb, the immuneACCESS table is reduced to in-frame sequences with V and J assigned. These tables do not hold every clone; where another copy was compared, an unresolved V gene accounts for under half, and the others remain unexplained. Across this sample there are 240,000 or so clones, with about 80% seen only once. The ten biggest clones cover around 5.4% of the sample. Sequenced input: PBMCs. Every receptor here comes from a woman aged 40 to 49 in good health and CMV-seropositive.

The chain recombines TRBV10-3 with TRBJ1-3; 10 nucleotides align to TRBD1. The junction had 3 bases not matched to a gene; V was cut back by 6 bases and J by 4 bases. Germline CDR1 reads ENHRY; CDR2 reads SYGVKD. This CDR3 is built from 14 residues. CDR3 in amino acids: CAISRDRGGNTIYF. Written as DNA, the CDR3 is TGTGCCATCAGCCGGGACAGGGGAGGAAACACCATATATTTT.

CDR3 sequence: CASSKGTSGGIIETQYF. CDR3 nucleotides: TGTGCCAGCAGCAAAGGGACTAGCGGGGGCATTATCGAGACCCAGTACTTC. The chain combines TRBV7-6 with TRBJ2-5; 14 bases map to TRBD2. This CDR3 is 17 amino acids long. Germline CDR1 is SGHVS and CDR2 is FNYEAQ. The ends lost 5 bases at V and 5 bases at J; junction bases unmatched: 10. Full variable domain (remainder filled in from reference TRBV7-6 and TRBJ2-5): GAGVSQSPRYKVTKRGQDVALRCDPISGHVSLYWYRQALGQGPEFLTYFNYEAQQDKSGLPNDRFSAERPEGSISTLTIQRTEQRDSAMYRCASSKGTSGGIIETQYFGPGTRLLVL.

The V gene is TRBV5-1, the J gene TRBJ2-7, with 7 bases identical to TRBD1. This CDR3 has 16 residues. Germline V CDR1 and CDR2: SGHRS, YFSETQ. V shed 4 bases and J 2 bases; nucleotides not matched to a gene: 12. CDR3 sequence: CASSQGVGRPAYEQYF. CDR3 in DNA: TGCGCCAGCAGCCAGGGGGTCGGACGGCCTGCCTACGAGCAGTACTTC.

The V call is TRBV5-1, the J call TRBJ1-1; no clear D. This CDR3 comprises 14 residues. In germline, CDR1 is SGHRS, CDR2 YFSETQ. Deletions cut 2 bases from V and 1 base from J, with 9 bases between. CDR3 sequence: CASSFREENTEAFF. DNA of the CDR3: TGCGCCAGCAGCTTCCGAGAGGAGAACACTGAAGCTTTCTTT.

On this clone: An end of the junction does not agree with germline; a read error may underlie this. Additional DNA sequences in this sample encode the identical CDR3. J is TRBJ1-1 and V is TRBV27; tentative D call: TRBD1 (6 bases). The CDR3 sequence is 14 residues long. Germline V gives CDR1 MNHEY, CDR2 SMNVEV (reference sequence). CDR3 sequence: CASSLSPGETEAFF. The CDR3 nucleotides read TGTGCCAGCAGTTTAAGTCCAGGGGAAACTGAAGCTTTCTTC.

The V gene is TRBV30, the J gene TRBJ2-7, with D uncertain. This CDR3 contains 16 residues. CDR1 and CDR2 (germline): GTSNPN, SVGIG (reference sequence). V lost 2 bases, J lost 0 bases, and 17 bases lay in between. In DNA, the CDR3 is TGTGCCTGGAGTATGTACTCCACGGGTCACTCCTACGAGCAGTACTTC. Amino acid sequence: CAWSMYSTGHSYEQYF.

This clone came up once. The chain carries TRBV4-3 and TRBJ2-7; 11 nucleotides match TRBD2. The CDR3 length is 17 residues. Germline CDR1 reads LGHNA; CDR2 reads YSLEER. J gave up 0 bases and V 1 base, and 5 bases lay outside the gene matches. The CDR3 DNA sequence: TGCGCCAGCAGCCAAGCCCACGGGACTAGCGGCTCCTACGAGCAGTACTTC. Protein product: CASSQAHGTSGSYEQYF.

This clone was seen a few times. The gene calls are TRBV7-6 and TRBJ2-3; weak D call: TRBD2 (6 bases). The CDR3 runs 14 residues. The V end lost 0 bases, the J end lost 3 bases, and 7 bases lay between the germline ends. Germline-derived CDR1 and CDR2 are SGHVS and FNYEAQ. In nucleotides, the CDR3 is TGTGCCAGCAGCTTAGCGGGGAGGACAGATACGCAGTATTTT. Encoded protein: CASSLAGRTDTQYF.

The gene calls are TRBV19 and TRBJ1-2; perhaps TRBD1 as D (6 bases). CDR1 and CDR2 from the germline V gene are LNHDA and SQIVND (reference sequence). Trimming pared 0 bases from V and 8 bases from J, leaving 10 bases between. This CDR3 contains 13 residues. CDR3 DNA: TGTGCCAGTAGTATAGACAGGGGTGGCGGCTACACCTTC. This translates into CASSIDRGGGYTF.

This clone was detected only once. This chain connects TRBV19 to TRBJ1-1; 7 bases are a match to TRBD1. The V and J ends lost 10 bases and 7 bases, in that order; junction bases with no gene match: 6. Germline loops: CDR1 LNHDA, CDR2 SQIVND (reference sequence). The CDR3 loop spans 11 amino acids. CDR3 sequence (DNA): TGTGCCACCCGTCGGGACAGTGAAGCTTTCTTT. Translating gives CATRRDSEAFF.

Written as DNA, the CDR3 is TGTGCCAGCAGTCCCCCCAGGGGGCTTGGCTATGGCTACACCTTC. Its translation: CASSPPRGLGYGYTF. This chain links TRBV27 with TRBJ1-2; 8 bases match TRBD1. Trimming cost V 5 bases and J 4 bases; bases outside gene matches: 9. CDR1 is MNHEY, CDR2 SMNVEV, per germline (reference sequence). The CDR3 contains 15 residues.

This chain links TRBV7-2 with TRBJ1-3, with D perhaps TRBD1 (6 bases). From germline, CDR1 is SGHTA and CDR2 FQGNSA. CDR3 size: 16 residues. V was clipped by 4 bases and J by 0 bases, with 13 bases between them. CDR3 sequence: CASSSFRGFSGNTIYF. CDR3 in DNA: TGTGCCAGCAGCTCCTTCAGGGGATTCTCTGGAAACACCATATATTTT.

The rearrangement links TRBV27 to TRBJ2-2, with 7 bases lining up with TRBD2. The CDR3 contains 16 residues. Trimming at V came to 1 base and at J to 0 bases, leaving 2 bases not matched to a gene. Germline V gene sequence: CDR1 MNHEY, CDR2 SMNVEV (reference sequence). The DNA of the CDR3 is TGTGCCAGCAGTTTATTAGGGACTACGAACACCGGGGAGCTGTTTTTT. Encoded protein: CASSLLGTTNTGELFF.

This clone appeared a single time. The chain's CDR3 is CASSYEREDGNTIYF. CDR3 bases: TGTGCCAGCAGTTACGAAAGGGAGGACGGAAACACCATATATTTT. The V and J genes are TRBV6-5 and TRBJ1-3, with no clear D. This CDR3 has 15 amino acids. Trimming stripped 2 bases from V and 4 bases from J, with 12 bases between. Per the germline V gene, CDR1 is MNHEY and CDR2 is SVGAGI.

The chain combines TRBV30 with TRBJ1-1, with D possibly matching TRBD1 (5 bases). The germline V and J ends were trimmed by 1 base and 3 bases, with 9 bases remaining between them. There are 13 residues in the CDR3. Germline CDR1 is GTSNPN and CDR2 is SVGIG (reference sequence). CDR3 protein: CAWSGQGYTEAFF. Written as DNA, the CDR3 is TGTGCCTGGAGTGGGCAGGGATACACTGAAGCTTTCTTT.

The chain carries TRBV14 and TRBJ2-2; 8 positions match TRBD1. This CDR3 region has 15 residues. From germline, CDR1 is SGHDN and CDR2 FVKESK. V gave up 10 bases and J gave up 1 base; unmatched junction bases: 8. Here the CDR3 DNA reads TGTGCCACACGCCTCGGGACAGGGAACACCGGGGAGCTGTTTTTT. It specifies CATRLGTGNTGELFF.

The DNA for the CDR3 is TGTGCCAGCAGCCCCATGGCGGGTGCGTACAATGAGCAGTTCTTC. It translates to CASSPMAGAYNEQFF. This sequence joins TRBV7-2 and TRBJ2-1, with D maybe TRBD2 (5 bases). V dropped 5 bases and J dropped 4 bases, with 15 bases sitting between them. The CDR3 consists of 15 residues. Germline values: CDR1 SGHTA, CDR2 FQGNSA.

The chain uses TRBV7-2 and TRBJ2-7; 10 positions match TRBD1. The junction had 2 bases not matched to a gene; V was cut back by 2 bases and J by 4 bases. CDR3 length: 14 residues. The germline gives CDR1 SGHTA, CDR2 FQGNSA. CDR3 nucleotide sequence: TGTGCCAGCAGCTTAAGACAGGGGGCTTACGAGCAGTACTTC. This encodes CASSLRQGAYEQYF.

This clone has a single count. This chain's CDR3 is CASSYSPGRRNGYTF. CDR3 coding DNA: TGTGCCAGCAGTTACTCGCCCGGGAGAAGGAACGGCTACACCTTC. The chain recombines TRBV6-5 with TRBJ1-2; no reliable D call. With 0 bases removed from V and 8 bases from J, the gap between germline ends came to 16 bases. The CDR3 covers 15 residues. The germline V gene encodes CDR1 MNHEY and CDR2 SVGAGI.

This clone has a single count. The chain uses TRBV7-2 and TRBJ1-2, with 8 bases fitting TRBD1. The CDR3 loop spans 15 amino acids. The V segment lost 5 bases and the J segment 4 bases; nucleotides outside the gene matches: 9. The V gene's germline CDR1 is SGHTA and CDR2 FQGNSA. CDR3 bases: TGTGCCAGCAGCCCCCCGGGACAGGAGTCCTATGGCTACACCTTC. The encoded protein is CASSPPGQESYGYTF.

The CDR3 coding sequence is TGTGCCTGGTCCGTAACAGGGACTCAGCCCCAGCATTTT. Its protein product is CAWSVTGTQPQHF. J is TRBJ1-5 and V is TRBV30, with a weak D call TRBD1 (6 bases). Deletions cut 5 bases from V and 6 bases from J, with 14 bases between. CDR3 size: 13 residues. Per germline, CDR1 GTSNPN and CDR2 SVGIG (reference sequence). The full variable domain, rest sourced from reference TRBV30 and TRBJ1-5, is SQTIHQWPATLVQPVGSPLSLECTVEGTSNPNLYWYRQAAGRGLQLLFYSVGIGQISSEVPQNLSASRPQDRQFILSSKKLLLSDSGFYLCAWSVTGTQPQHFGDGTRLSIL.

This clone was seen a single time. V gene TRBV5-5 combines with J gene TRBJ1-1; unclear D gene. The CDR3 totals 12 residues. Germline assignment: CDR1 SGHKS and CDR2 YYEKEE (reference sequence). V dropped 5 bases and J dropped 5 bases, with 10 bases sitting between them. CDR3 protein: CASSPSRTEAFF. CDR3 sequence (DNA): TGTGCCAGCAGTCCAAGCAGGACTGAAGCTTTCTTT.